This is a list of T cell receptor beta chains from one sample in a study of Ad26.COV2.S vaccination and SARS-CoV-2 variants. This table comes from immunoSEQ multiplex PCR, and its TCRdb copy is limited to in-frame clones, with some not included. The data show a few hundred thousand clones, around 87% seen once. The sequenced sample was peripheral blood, obtained in a trial of Ad26.COV2.S vaccine versus placebo. These receptors came from a person between 18 and 65 years old who received the Ad26.COV2.S COVID-19 vaccine or a placebo. The CDR3 runs from the conserved cysteine through the conserved F or W. A D gene is named only where the DNA matches it firmly. Clone size is shown for a subset of rows, as once, few, many or a class of expanded clone.

TRBJ1-5 NA NA TRBV6-2/TRBV6-3 CASSYGVYQPQHF TGTGCCAGCAGTTACGGGGTCTATCAGCCCCAGCATTTT
TRBJ1-5 NA TRBD1 TRBV6-1 CASSERDRGVQPQHF TGTGCCAGCAGTGAGAGAGACAGGGGAGTTCAGCCCCAGCATTTT
TRBJ2-1 NA NA TRBV6-2/TRBV6-3 CASSRGDSSYNEQFF TGTGCCAGCAGCCGGGGAGATAGCTCCTACAATGAGCAGTTCTTC
TRBJ2-2 NA NA TRBV29-1 CSATGSGELFF TGCAGCGCAACAGGGTCCGGGGAGCTGTTTTTT
TRBJ2-1 NA TRBD2 TRBV7-9 CASSLGLALNEQFF TGTGCCAGCAGCCTTGGACTAGCGTTGAATGAGCAGTTCTTC
TRBJ1-1 NA NA TRBV28 CASRLGQTNTEAFF TGTGCCAGCAGACTAGGACAGACAAACACTGAAGCTTTCTTT
TRBJ2-7 NA TRBD2 TRBV6-2/TRBV6-3 CASSPGLAFYEQYF TGTGCCAGCAGCCCAGGACTAGCGTTCTACGAGCAGTACTTC
TRBJ1-5 once NA TRBV5-1 CASSLTGGSNQPQHF TGCGCCAGCAGCTTGACGGGGGGTAGCAATCAGCCCCAGCATTTT
TRBJ1-2 NA TRBD1 TRBV30 CAWSGDRGIYGYTF TGTGCCTGGAGTGGCGACAGGGGGATCTATGGCTACACCTTC
TRBJ1-1 NA NA TRBV9 CASSVGSRGVTEAFF TGTGCCAGCAGCGTAGGGTCAAGAGGGGTCACTGAAGCTTTCTTT
TRBJ1-5 NA NA TRBV28 CASSSGNQPQHF TGTGCCAGCAGTTCGGGTAATCAGCCCCAGCATTTT
TRBJ1-1 few NA TRBV11-1 CASSLASGPGTEAFF TGTGCCAGCAGCTTAGCGTCCGGTCCGGGGACTGAAGCTTTCTTT
TRBJ1-1 NA NA TRBV11-3 CASSILPNTEAFF TGTGCCAGCAGCATCTTACCGAACACTGAAGCTTTCTTT
TRBJ1-2 NA NA TRBV5-8 CASSAYSSYGYTF TGTGCCAGCAGCGCTTACTCCAGCTATGGCTACACCTTC
TRBJ1-1 NA NA TRBV5-1 CASSSFGGNTEAFF TGCGCCAGCAGCTCCTTCGGGGGGAACACTGAAGCTTTCTTT
TRBJ1-6 NA TRBD1 TRBV5-1 CASSYTGAANNSPLHF TGCGCCAGCAGCTATACAGGGGCCGCTAATAATTCACCCCTCCACTTT
TRBJ1-1 NA NA TRBV5-1 CASSPGGVSTEAFF TGCGCCAGCAGCCCGGGTGGGGTGTCCACTGAAGCTTTCTTT
TRBJ2-1 NA NA TRBV28 CASSLWDSFRINEQFF TGTGCCAGCAGTTTATGGGACAGTTTTCGTATCAATGAGCAGTTCTTC
TRBJ1-3 NA TRBD1 TRBV7-9 CASSPTGAAGNTIYF TGTGCCAGCAGCCCCACAGGGGCTGCTGGAAACACCATATATTTT
TRBJ1-6 NA TRBD1 TRBV19 CASSTQPGQGTSPLHF TGTGCCAGTAGCACACAACCGGGACAGGGGACTTCACCCCTCCACTTT
TRBJ2-5 NA TRBD2 TRBV9 CASSPTLAGYQETQYF TGTGCCAGCAGCCCCACCCTAGCGGGGTATCAAGAGACCCAGTACTTC
TRBJ1-1 NA NA TRBV4-3 CASSQGPHKMLNTEAFF TGCGCCAGCAGCCAAGGACCCCACAAAATGCTGAACACTGAAGCTTTCTTT
TRBJ2-1 once TRBD1 TRBV27 CASSTLTGVGEQFF TGTGCCAGCAGTACGCTAACAGGGGTTGGTGAGCAGTTCTTC
TRBJ2-3 NA NA TRBV18 CASSPQGLGTDTQYF TGTGCCAGCTCACCACAGGGTCTTGGCACAGATACGCAGTATTTT
TRBJ2-5 NA NA TRBV6-5 CASSYSGLQETQYF TGTGCCAGCAGTTACTCGGGACTCCAAGAGACCCAGTACTTC
TRBJ1-3 NA NA TRBV9 CASAPIRENGNTIYF TGTGCCAGCGCCCCTATTCGTGAGAACGGAAACACCATATATTTT
TRBJ2-5 once NA TRBV7-9 CASSLAAGLETQYF TGTGCCAGCAGCTTAGCAGCAGGTCTGGAGACCCAGTACTTC
TRBJ1-1 few NA TRBV4-1 CASSQGVIVGGAFF TGCGCCAGCAGCCAAGGGGTTATCGTGGGGGGAGCTTTCTTT
TRBJ2-3 NA NA TRBV7-2 CASSLWGTTPNTDTQYF TGTGCCAGCAGCTTGTGGGGGACCACCCCTAATACGGATACGCAGTATTTT
TRBJ2-7 NA NA TRBV3-1/TRBV3-2 CASSRGPGQAAYEQYF TGTGCCAGCAGCCGAGGCCCGGGGCAGGCCGCGTACGAGCAGTACTTC
TRBJ1-5 NA NA TRBV28 CASSLEVVYSNQPQHF TGTGCCAGCAGTTTAGAGGTGGTCTACAGCAATCAGCCCCAGCATTTT
TRBJ2-1 NA TRBD2 TRBV19 CASSIFSASGGNEQFF TGTGCCAGTAGTATATTTTCGGCTAGCGGGGGCAATGAGCAGTTCTTC
TRBJ2-7 NA TRBD2 TRBV9 CASSVGTRTLSYEQYF TGTGCCAGCAGCGTAGGGACTAGGACGCTGTCTTACGAGCAGTACTTC
TRBJ2-7 NA NA TRBV6-5 CASGEGGAFYEQYF TGTGCCAGCGGGGAGGGGGGGGCGTTCTACGAGCAGTACTTC
TRBJ1-5 NA NA TRBV4-3 CASSQGGRSNQPQHF TGCGCCAGCAGCCAAGGGGGTAGAAGCAATCAGCCCCAGCATTTT
TRBJ1-2 few NA TRBV7-9 CASSWDRHGYTF TGTGCCAGCTCATGGGACCGGCATGGCTACACCTTC
TRBJ2-5 NA TRBD2 TRBV7-9 CASSPARGTSGTPQETQYF TGTGCCAGCAGCCCCGCTCGGGGGACTAGCGGTACCCCCCAAGAGACCCAGTACTTC
TRBJ2-5 once NA TRBV25-1 CASSEYSSQETQYF TGTGCCAGCAGTGAATACAGCTCCCAAGAGACCCAGTACTTC
TRBJ2-3 NA TRBD2 TRBV6-2/TRBV6-3 CASSYSGTRSTDTQYF TGTGCCAGCAGTTACTCTGGGACTAGGAGCACAGATACGCAGTATTTT
TRBJ2-5 NA TRBD2 TRBV7-2 CASSLGGGETQYF TGTGCCAGCAGCTTGGGGGGGGGAGAGACCCAGTACTTC
TRBJ2-6 NA NA TRBV2 CASSGSYSGANVLTF TGTGCCAGCAGTGGTTCATACTCTGGGGCCAACGTCCTGACTTTC
TRBJ1-1 NA NA TRBV3-1/TRBV3-2 CASSRSRGTEAFF TGTGCCAGCAGCCGATCTAGGGGCACTGAAGCTTTCTTT
TRBJ1-1 NA NA TRBV5-8 CASTWGRSGAFF TGTGCCAGCACCTGGGGTCGCTCTGGGGCTTTCTTT
TRBJ1-1 NA NA TRBV29-1 CSVKDGYGAFF TGCAGCGTGAAAGACGGGTACGGGGCTTTCTTT
TRBJ1-6 NA TRBD1 TRBV9 CASSVREDRAFSPLHF TGTGCCAGCAGCGTAAGAGAGGACAGGGCGTTCTCACCCCTCCACTTT
TRBJ1-1 once TRBD1 TRBV9 CASSAGVLRGVNTEAFF TGTGCCAGCAGCGCGGGGGTACTCAGGGGGGTGAACACTGAAGCTTTCTTT
TRBJ1-5 NA NA TRBV28 CASSILARLSNQPQHF TGTGCCAGCAGCATCTTAGCAAGGCTCAGCAATCAGCCCCAGCATTTT
TRBJ2-1 NA NA TRBV6-6 CASSPSGRNNEQFF TGTGCCAGCAGCCCCTCCGGGAGAAACAATGAGCAGTTCTTC
TRBJ1-2 NA NA TRBV5-4 CASSRDLDYGYTF TGTGCCAGCAGCCGGGACCTAGATTATGGCTACACCTTC
TRBJ1-2 once NA TRBV4-1 CASTNRMGGGEGYTF TGCGCCAGCACCAACCGGATGGGAGGAGGAGAAGGCTACACCTTC
TRBJ2-7 NA NA TRBV7-2 CASSLSSSYEQYF TGTGCCAGCAGCTTAAGTAGCTCCTACGAGCAGTACTTC
TRBJ1-4 NA NA TRBV23-1 CASTSTQGGEKLFF TGCGCCAGCACCTCAACCCAGGGAGGCGAAAAACTGTTTTTT
TRBJ2-5 NA TRBD1 TRBV5-1 CASSKGQGLLETQYF TGCGCCAGCAGCAAGGGACAGGGGTTGCTAGAGACCCAGTACTTC
TRBJ2-7 NA NA TRBV7-9 CASSFGGRSREQYF TGTGCCAGCAGCTTCGGGGGACGGTCTCGGGAGCAGTACTTC
TRBJ1-1 NA NA TRBV6-6 CASSRGWTEAFF TGTGCCAGCAGCCGGGGTTGGACTGAAGCTTTCTTT
TRBJ2-1 NA NA TRBV20-1 CSASSPTDNEQFF TGCAGTGCTAGTAGTCCGACCGACAATGAGCAGTTCTTC